Presented here are 26 T cell receptor beta chains from one specimen sequenced in a study of blood T cell repertoires in COVID-19 (dated by TCRdb to the early 2020s). The library was obtained by the immunoSEQ multiplex PCR assay. The table was pulled from immuneACCESS by TCRdb, which kept in-frame rearrangements only. Such tables lose some clones; where checked, under half of the loss comes from unresolved V genes, and the rest has no known cause. In this sample the table shows about 170,000 clones, 75% to 90% of which occur a single time. The top ten hold approximately 3.3% of the sample. Sequencing input: peripheral blood. These receptors all stem from a human donor with acute or convalescent COVID-19. The donor label of this sample is uncertain.

This clone was recorded once. CDR3 protein: CASSLEGLGENTIYF. The CDR3 coding sequence is TGTGCCAGCAGCTTAGAGGGACTTGGGGAGAACACCATATATTTT. The chain uses TRBV7-9 and TRBJ1-3, with D possibly matching TRBD1 (5 bases). The CDR3 length is 15 residues. Germline CDR1 SEHNR, CDR2 FQNEAQ (reference sequence). Trimming took 1 base from V and 7 from J, leaving 14 bases between them.

The rearrangement joins TRBV25-1 to TRBJ2-3; 10 bases align to TRBD2. The germline V gene has CDR1 MGHDK and CDR2 SYGVNS. Trimming took 6 bases from V and 3 from J; bases not matched to a gene: 6. This CDR3 is 15 amino acids long. The CDR3 loop is CASRGSGGATDTQYF. CDR3 nucleotide sequence: TGTGCCAGCAGAGGAAGCGGGGGGGCAACAGATACGCAGTATTTT.

The V call is TRBV6-5, the J call TRBJ1-2, with 9 bases aligning to TRBD1. Germline CDR1 reads MNHEY; CDR2 reads SVGAGI. The ends lost 6 bases at V and 2 bases at J; junction bases unmatched: 7. This CDR3 is 15 amino acids long. CDR3 sequence reads: CASRQWDRENYGYTF. The CDR3 DNA is TGTGCCAGCAGACAATGGGACAGGGAAAACTATGGCTACACCTTC.

The chain combines TRBV7-3 with TRBJ2-7; 15 bases line up with TRBD2. This CDR3 contains 16 residues. Germline CDR1 is SGHTA and CDR2 is FQGTGA. V shed 5 bases and J 6 bases; nucleotides not matched to a gene: 8. CDR3 sequence (DNA): TGTGCCAGCAGCCCGGGACTAGCGGGGGGAATCCGCGAGCAGTACTTC. Translating gives CASSPGLAGGIREQYF.

V and J are TRBV5-1 and TRBJ1-1; TRBD1 matches at 8 bases. V shed 4 bases, J shed 5 bases, and the junction held 7 bases outside the gene matches. Germline loops: CDR1 SGHRS, CDR2 YFSETQ. This CDR3 spans 14 amino acids. The DNA for the CDR3 is TGCGCCAGCAGCCCGGGACAGGATAGGACTGAAGCTTTCTTT. Its protein is CASSPGQDRTEAFF.

This chain joins TRBV11-3 and TRBJ2-3; the match to TRBD2 covers 14 bases. This CDR3 comprises 16 residues. Germline V lookup: CDR1 SGHNT, CDR2 YENEEA. The V gene end was trimmed by 5 bases and the J gene end by 6 bases; junction bases not matched to a gene: 7. CDR3 coding DNA: TGTGCCAGCAGCCCCCGACTAGCGGGGGGGCTCGATACGCAGTATTTT. Its protein product is CASSPRLAGGLDTQYF. The complete variable domain, with remaining parts taken from reference TRBV11-3 and TRBJ2-3, reads EAGVVQSPRYKIIEKKQPVAFWCNPISGHNTLYWYLQNLGQGPELLIRYENEEAVDDSQLPKDRFSAERLKGVDSTLKIQPAELGDSAVYLCASSPRLAGGLDTQYFGPGTRLTVL.

The rearrangement uses TRBV7-3 and TRBJ1-5; D gene uncertain. The V end lost 5 bases, the J end lost 6 bases, and 26 bases lay between the germline ends. Germline V CDR1 and CDR2: SGHTA, FQGTGA. The CDR3 has 18 residues. This chain's CDR3 is CASSPRVTPPFVAQPQHF. CDR3 sequence (DNA): TGTGCCAGCAGCCCCCGGGTCACCCCACCTTTTGTTGCTCAGCCCCAGCATTTT.

The J gene is TRBJ2-2, the V gene TRBV10-1; 7 positions agree with TRBD2. The germline V gene has CDR1 WNHNN and CDR2 SYGVQD (reference sequence). Germline trimming cut 3 bases from V and 1 base from J; bases unmatched to any gene: 5. The CDR3 is 16 amino acids. The CDR3: CASSERLAVNTGELFF. Here the CDR3 DNA reads TGCGCCAGCAGTGAACGGCTAGCGGTGAACACCGGGGAGCTGTTTTTT.

The V gene is TRBV5-1, the J gene TRBJ1-1; 7 nucleotides align to TRBD1. The germline V gene encodes CDR1 SGHRS and CDR2 YFSETQ. J was trimmed by 10 bases and V by 4 bases; bases with no gene match: 16. The CDR3 extends over 15 amino acids. CDR3 sequence: CASSPGTATKLGAFF. CDR3 DNA sequence: TGCGCCAGCAGCCCGGGGACAGCCACCAAATTGGGAGCTTTCTTT.

This chain links TRBV6-2 or TRBV6-3 with TRBJ1-4, with D perhaps matching TRBD1 (6 bases). CDR3 length: 15 residues. V gave up 6 bases and J gave up 4 bases, with 15 bases separating them. Germline V lookup: CDR1 MNHEY, CDR2 SVGEGT. Written as DNA, the CDR3 is TGTGCCAGCAGGCCTCAGGGACAAATTAATGAAAAACTGTTTTTT. It codes for CASRPQGQINEKLFF.

The V gene is TRBV9, the J gene TRBJ1-1, with 8 bases identical to TRBD1. Trimming removed 4 bases from V and 1 base from J; junction bases left unmatched: 6. This CDR3 contains 15 residues. The germline V gene encodes CDR1 SGDLS and CDR2 YYNGEE. The CDR3 bases are TGTGCCAGCAGCCCACACGGGACAGGGAACACTGAAGCTTTCTTT. This gives the protein CASSPHGTGNTEAFF.

The gene calls are TRBV9 and TRBJ2-2; TRBD2 matches 10 bases. J was trimmed by 4 bases and V by 1 base; bases with no gene match: 4. This CDR3 region has 16 residues. Germline loops: CDR1 SGDLS, CDR2 YYNGEE. CDR3 nucleotides: TGTGCCAGCAGCGTAAGGACTAGCGGTCTCACCGGGGAGCTGTTTTTT. Translated, it gives CASSVRTSGLTGELFF.

This clone was counted many times. CDR3 sequence reads: CASSLGGPFNTEAFF. In nucleotides, the CDR3 is TGTGCCAGCAGCTTAGGAGGGCCTTTTAACACTGAAGCTTTCTTT. The chain joins TRBV11-3 to TRBJ1-1; D gene ambiguous. V shed 1 base and J shed 2 bases, with 11 bases lying between them. The germline gives CDR1 SGHNT, CDR2 YENEEA. The length of the CDR3 is 15 residues. Filled out from reference TRBV11-3 and TRBJ1-1, the complete variable domain reads EAGVVQSPRYKIIEKKQPVAFWCNPISGHNTLYWYLQNLGQGPELLIRYENEEAVDDSQLPKDRFSAERLKGVDSTLKIQPAELGDSAVYLCASSLGGPFNTEAFFGQGTRLTVV.

The gene calls are TRBV11-3 and TRBJ1-1, with D unclear. Trimming pared 2 bases from V and 2 bases from J, leaving 9 bases between. The CDR3 is 14 amino acids. Germline lookup yields CDR1 SGHNT and CDR2 YENEEA. CDR3 sequence reads: CASSLLTFNTEAFF. CDR3 nucleotide sequence: TGTGCCAGCAGCTTACTTACATTTAACACTGAAGCTTTCTTT.

This clone has more than one count but fewer than ten. V gene TRBV5-4 combines with J gene TRBJ2-7; D unresolved. Trimming left V 3 bases short and J 5 bases short, with 9 bases between. The germline V gene encodes CDR1 SGHNT and CDR2 YYREEE (reference sequence). The CDR3 covers 12 residues. CDR3: CASSSVPHEQYF. The CDR3 DNA is TGTGCCAGCAGCTCGGTACCCCACGAGCAGTACTTC.

V is TRBV7-2 and J is TRBJ2-7; the match to TRBD2 covers 8 bases. The CDR3 is 17 amino acids. CDR1 is SGHTA and CDR2 is FQGNSA in the germline V gene. The junction had 8 bases not matched to a gene; V was cut back by 1 base and J by 0 bases. The CDR3 nucleotides are TGTGCCAGCAGCTTAGGGCCAAAGCGGGGGAGCTCCTACGAGCAGTACTTC. The encoded protein is CASSLGPKRGSSYEQYF.

The chain links TRBV3-1 (or the pseudogene TRBV3-2) to TRBJ1-1; a weak D match, TRBD1 (6 bases). Germline values: CDR1 LGHDT, CDR2 YNNKEL (reference sequence). This CDR3 is 12 amino acids long. The germline V and J ends were trimmed by 6 bases and 11 bases, with 16 bases remaining between them. The CDR3 reads CASSRDTGQAFF. In DNA form, the CDR3 reads TGTGCCAGCAGTCGTGATACAGGGCAGGCTTTCTTT.

V gene TRBV12-5 combines with J gene TRBJ2-1, with D possibly being TRBD1 (6 bases). With 8 bases removed from V and 6 bases from J, the gap between germline ends came to 17 bases. The CDR3 length is 14 residues. CDR1 LGHNT and CDR2 FRNRAP come from the germline V gene. The CDR3 spells CASNRDTSSNEQFF. The CDR3 nucleotides read TGTGCTAGTAATAGGGACACCAGTTCCAATGAGCAGTTCTTC.

The gene calls are TRBV9 and TRBJ1-1, with D possibly being TRBD1 (6 bases). The CDR3 spans 15 residues. Trimming took 0 bases from V and 9 from J, leaving 18 bases between them. The germline V gene encodes CDR1 SGDLS and CDR2 YYNGEE. CDR3 sequence reads: CASSVESQIGGKAFF. The DNA of the CDR3 is TGTGCCAGCAGCGTAGAGTCACAGATAGGGGGAAAAGCTTTCTTT.

This clone was seen a few times. The rearrangement links TRBV4-1 to TRBJ2-7; 10 bases match TRBD1. The CDR3 extends over 16 amino acids. Germline trimming cut 1 base from V and 4 bases from J; bases unmatched to any gene: 7. Germline lookup yields CDR1 MGHRA and CDR2 YSYEKL. The CDR3 coding sequence is TGCGCCAGCAGCCAAGTAGTGACAGGGGGCAGGTACGAGCAGTACTTC. It specifies CASSQVVTGGRYEQYF.

The chain uses TRBV12-5 and TRBJ1-1; 7 nucleotides line up with TRBD1. V was clipped by 1 base and J by 10 bases; unmatched bases: 6. Germline V gene lookup returns CDR1 LGHNT and CDR2 FRNRAP. This CDR3 has 13 residues. The CDR3 loop reads CASGLAGTVGAFF. The CDR3, as DNA: TGTGCTAGTGGTTTGGCTGGGACAGTGGGAGCTTTCTTT. The complete variable domain, with remaining parts taken from reference TRBV12-5 and TRBJ1-1, reads DARVTQTPRHKVTEMGQEVTMRCQPILGHNTVFWYRQTMMQGLELLAYFRNRAPLDDSGMPKDRFSAEMPDATLATLKIQPSEPRDSAVYFCASGLAGTVGAFFGQGTRLTVV.

There are a few counts of this clone. The V and J genes are TRBV5-6 and TRBJ2-2, with D possibly TRBD1 on 5 matching bases. CDR1 and CDR2 from the germline V gene are SGHDT and YYEEEE. The V and J ends lost 0 bases and 4 bases respectively, with 10 bases between them. The CDR3 sequence is 15 residues long. CDR3 residues: CASSLGGRATGELFF. DNA of the CDR3: TGTGCCAGCAGCTTGGGCGGCAGGGCCACCGGGGAGCTGTTTTTT.

This clone is a singleton in its sample. This chain links TRBV9 with TRBJ2-2, with 7 bases aligning to TRBD1. The CDR3 has 15 residues. Germline trimming cut 2 bases from V and 6 bases from J; bases unmatched to any gene: 7. CDR1 and CDR2 from the germline V gene are SGDLS and YYNGEE. As DNA, the CDR3 is TGTGCCAGCAGCGTGGGACAGAGCAACTCCGGGGAGCTGTTTTTT. As protein: CASSVGQSNSGELFF.

This rearrangement joins TRBV18 to TRBJ2-7; 9 positions match TRBD1. The CDR3 totals 14 residues. V trimming: 3 bases; J trimming: 6 bases; junction bases outside the gene matches: 6. Germline V gene sequence: CDR1 KGHSH, CDR2 LQKENI. Here the CDR3 DNA reads TGTGCCAGCTCACCCGGGACAGGGACGCTCGAGCAGTACTTC. Its protein is CASSPGTGTLEQYF.

The chain links TRBV19 to TRBJ1-1, with 8 bases identical to TRBD1. V shed 6 bases and J 1 base; nucleotides not matched to a gene: 1. CDR3 length equals 13 residues. Germline V lookup: CDR1 LNHDA, CDR2 SQIVND (reference sequence). The CDR3 loop is CASRGQGNTEAFF. CDR3 bases: TGTGCCAGTAGAGGACAGGGGAACACTGAAGCTTTCTTT.

Only one count was recorded for this clone. J is TRBJ1-5 and V is TRBV7-8, with D uncertain. CDR1 is SGHVS and CDR2 is FQNEAQ in the germline V gene. The CDR3 sequence is 15 residues long. V was pared by 0 bases and J by 8 bases, with 14 bases between. For the CDR3, the DNA is TGTGCCAGCAGCTTAGCGCACGGCCCCGGGGAGCCCCAGCATTTT. As protein: CASSLAHGPGEPQHF.